This entry lists 23 T cell receptor beta chains sequenced from one sample in a study of blood T cell repertoires in COVID-19 (dated by TCRdb to the early 2020s). Library preparation used the immunoSEQ multiplex PCR assay. The source is immuneACCESS, and TCRdb retained only in-frame sequences with V and J called. Part of the clones is not carried over; for the studies checked, unresolved V genes explain less than half of this, and the remainder is unexplained. The sample data list 250,000 to 300,000 clones, and 80% to 85% of these were observed just once. Just under 3% of the sample belongs to the ten largest clones. The sequencing input was peripheral blood. Source of these receptors: a woman aged 60-75 years with active or convalescent COVID-19.

The genes are TRBV15 and TRBJ1-5; the D gene is possibly TRBD1 (5 bases). The J call may be faulty, since TRBJ2-3 better matches the DNA end. Germline values: CDR1 LNHNV, CDR2 YYDKDF (reference sequence). The CDR3 has 14 residues. The CDR3 sequence: CATSNRQYLSAQYF. The DNA for the CDR3 is TGTGCCACCAGCAATAGACAGTATCTTTCGGCCCAGTATTTT.

The chain combines TRBV7-9 with TRBJ2-2; 7 nucleotides agree with TRBD1. Germline V CDR1 and CDR2: SEHNR, FQNEAQ (reference sequence). The CDR3 consists of 17 residues. V lost 8 bases to trimming and J lost 6 bases; unmatched junction nucleotides: 18. CDR3 region: CASPAHPKGASAGELFF. The CDR3 DNA sequence: TGTGCCAGCCCAGCGCATCCAAAGGGGGCAAGTGCCGGGGAGCTGTTTTTT. The whole variable domain, remainder taken from reference TRBV7-9 and TRBJ2-2, is DTGVSQNPRHKITKRGQNVTFRCDPISEHNRLYWYRQTLGQGPEFLTYFQNEAQLEKSRLLSDRFSAERPKGSFSTLEIQRTEQGDSAMYLCASPAHPKGASAGELFFGEGSRLTVL.

The chain links TRBV6-1 to TRBJ2-1; D might be TRBD2 (6 bases). The CDR3 is made up of 15 amino acids. V lost 5 bases and J 0 bases, leaving 11 bases between the germline ends. Germline assignment: CDR1 MNHNS and CDR2 SASEGT. The CDR3 coding sequence is TGTGCCAGCAGTTCACGGGGGAACTCCTACAATGAGCAGTTCTTC. Its protein is CASSSRGNSYNEQFF.

The chain recombines TRBV2 with TRBJ2-5, with 12 nucleotides matching TRBD2. This CDR3 comprises 16 residues. Germline CDR1 and CDR2: SNHLY and FYNNEI. V gave up 6 bases and J gave up 5 bases; unmatched junction bases: 10. The CDR3 sequence is CASRPSSGGAPETQYF. The CDR3 DNA sequence: TGTGCCAGCAGACCCTCTAGCGGGGGGGCCCCTGAGACCCAGTACTTC.

The genes are TRBV11-3 and TRBJ2-7; the match to TRBD2 covers 7 bases. The CDR3 covers 13 residues. Trimming cost V 6 bases and J 6 bases; bases outside gene matches: 8. The germline gives CDR1 SGHNT, CDR2 YENEEA. CDR3 DNA sequence: TGTGCCAGCAGTTCAGGGAGGGTAGGCGAGCAGTACTTC. Translation gives CASSSGRVGEQYF.

The CDR3 bases are TGTGCCAGCTCATTCGGACAGGGATCTGGAAACACCATATATTTT. Encoded protein: CASSFGQGSGNTIYF. The chain uses TRBV18 and TRBJ1-3; 8 nucleotides match TRBD1. There are 15 residues in the CDR3. Germline trimming cut 5 bases from V and 1 base from J; bases unmatched to any gene: 4. The germline V gene has CDR1 KGHSH and CDR2 LQKENI. Using reference TRBV18 and TRBJ1-3 for the parts outside the CDR3, the full variable domain is NAGVMQNPRHLVRRRGQEARLRCSPMKGHSHVYWYRQLPEEGLKFMVYLQKENIIDESGMPKERFSAEFPKEGPSILRIQQVVRGDSAAYFCASSFGQGSGNTIYFGEGSWLTVV.

This clone occurred a few times. The chain couples TRBV5-8 to TRBJ1-5, with TRBD1 as a possible D gene (6 bases). The CDR3 extends over 14 amino acids. Germline lookup yields CDR1 SGHTS and CDR2 YDEGEE. V gave up 4 bases and J gave up 7 bases, with 15 bases separating them. This CDR3 reads CASSAQGGDQPQHF. The CDR3 nucleotides are TGTGCCAGCAGCGCACAGGGTGGAGACCAGCCCCAGCATTTT.

The rearrangement uses TRBV30 and TRBJ2-2, with unresolved D. V was clipped by 0 bases and J by 6 bases, with 11 bases between them. Germline CDR1 and CDR2: GTSNPN and SVGIG (reference sequence). This CDR3 has 14 residues. CDR3 DNA: TGTGCCTGGAGTGTACATACAAACCCCGGGGAGCTGTTTTTT. It translates to CAWSVHTNPGELFF.

V is TRBV7-8 and J is TRBJ2-5, with TRBD1 matching 12 bases. V was pared by 5 bases and J by 5 bases, with 9 bases of the junction left unmatched. CDR3 length equals 16 residues. Looked up from germline, CDR1 is SGHVS and CDR2 is FQNEAQ. The DNA of the CDR3 is TGTGCCAGCAGCCCGTCACGGGACAGGGGGCTTGAGACCCAGTACTTC. Residues: CASSPSRDRGLETQYF.

The CDR3 nucleotides are TGTGCCAGCACCCGGACGAAGACAGGGATGAACACTGAAGCTTTCTTT. As protein: CASTRTKTGMNTEAFF. The chain joins TRBV7-8 to TRBJ1-1; TRBD1 aligns across 7 bases. The J segment lost 0 bases and the V segment lost 7 bases, leaving 11 bases of the junction unmatched. CDR1 and CDR2 from the germline V gene are SGHVS and FQNEAQ. The CDR3 totals 16 residues.

The V call is TRBV19, the J call TRBJ1-2, with 8 bases lining up with TRBD1. This CDR3 comprises 15 residues. The ends lost 1 base at V and 1 base at J; junction bases unmatched: 2. CDR1 is LNHDA and CDR2 is SQIVND in the germline V gene (reference sequence). CDR3 nucleotides: TGTGCCAGTAGTATAGGGGACAGGTTTAACTATGGCTACACCTTC. Its protein product is CASSIGDRFNYGYTF. The full variable domain, with the rest looked up from reference TRBV19 and TRBJ1-2, is DGGITQSPKYLFRKEGQNVTLSCEQNLNHDAMYWYRQDPGQGLRLIYYSQIVNDFQKGDIAEGYSVSREKKESFPLTVTSAQKNPTAFYLCASSIGDRFNYGYTFGSGTRLTVV.

The genes are TRBV5-6 and TRBJ1-1; D is possibly TRBD1 (5 bases). The germline gives CDR1 SGHDT, CDR2 YYEEEE. V lost 4 bases and J lost 0, with 16 bases in between. The CDR3 runs 16 residues. The CDR3 coding sequence is TGTGCCAGCAGCCTCGGACCCCAGGGCCTGAACACTGAAGCTTTCTTT. Protein: CASSLGPQGLNTEAFF.

CDR3 loop: CASSLRGSYGYTF. CDR3 sequence (DNA): TGTGCCAGCAGTTTGAGGGGGTCCTATGGCTACACCTTC. The rearrangement joins TRBV12-3 or TRBV12-4 to TRBJ1-2; D possibly corresponds to TRBD1 (6 bases). The CDR3 extends over 13 amino acids. V dropped 3 bases and J dropped 4 bases, with 9 bases sitting between them.

The chain couples TRBV7-2 to TRBJ2-3; the match to TRBD2 covers 10 bases. The CDR3 has 17 amino acids. Germline V gene lookup returns CDR1 SGHTA and CDR2 FQGNSA. The V and J ends lost 4 bases and 0 bases, in that order; junction bases with no gene match: 7. CDR3 coding DNA: TGTGCCAGCAGCTCCTACCCTAGCGGGAGAAGCACAGATACGCAGTATTTT. It yields the protein CASSSYPSGRSTDTQYF.

The rearrangement uses TRBV5-4 and TRBJ1-5, with D perhaps matching TRBD1 (6 bases). Trimming removed 3 bases from V and 4 bases from J, with 14 bases in between. Germline V CDR1 and CDR2: SGHNT, YYREEE (reference sequence). The CDR3 extends over 15 amino acids. This chain's CDR3 is CASSWGGGGNQPQHF. The CDR3 bases are TGTGCCAGCAGCTGGGGAGGGGGGGGAAATCAGCCCCAGCATTTT.

The V and J genes are TRBV9 and TRBJ1-1; a possible D gene is TRBD1 (5 bases). Trimming pared 0 bases from V and 6 bases from J, leaving 12 bases between. The CDR3 is 14 amino acids. The germline V gene has CDR1 SGDLS and CDR2 YYNGEE. In nucleotides, the CDR3 is TGTGCCAGCAGCGTAGGAAGGGGCTTGGCTGAAGCTTTCTTT. This sequence encodes CASSVGRGLAEAFF.

V usage is TRBV18 and J usage is TRBJ2-1; the match to TRBD2 covers 13 bases. CDR3 length: 15 residues. Germline V CDR1 and CDR2: KGHSH, LQKENI. J was trimmed by 7 bases and V by 3 bases; bases with no gene match: 3. CDR3 sequence reads: CASSPRTSGGNEQFF. DNA of the CDR3: TGTGCCAGCTCACCCAGGACTAGCGGGGGAAATGAGCAGTTCTTC. Full variable domain (rest looked up from reference TRBV18 and TRBJ2-1): NAGVMQNPRHLVRRRGQEARLRCSPMKGHSHVYWYRQLPEEGLKFMVYLQKENIIDESGMPKERFSAEFPKEGPSILRIQQVVRGDSAAYFCASSPRTSGGNEQFFGPGTRLTVL.

The chain's CDR3 is CASSLAPGGPGNTIYF. In DNA, the CDR3 is TGTGCCAGCAGCTTAGCGCCGGGGGGTCCTGGAAACACCATATATTTT. V is TRBV7-9 and J is TRBJ1-3; possible D gene TRBD1, 5 bases. This CDR3 has 16 residues. V lost 0 bases to trimming and J lost 2 bases, with 11 bases between them. Germline loops: CDR1 SEHNR, CDR2 FQNEAQ (reference sequence).

In its sample, this clone was seen a few times. V and J are TRBV14 and TRBJ1-2; 7 bases are a match to TRBD1. With V trimmed by 1 base and J by 7 bases, 9 bases remained unmatched. The CDR3 has 15 amino acids. Looked up from germline, CDR1 is SGHDN and CDR2 is FVKESK. The CDR3 loop is CASSQGGPTGRGYTF. The CDR3 DNA follows: TGTGCCAGCAGCCAAGGAGGACCGACAGGGCGTGGCTACACCTTC. Filled out from reference TRBV14 and TRBJ1-2, the complete variable domain reads EAGVTQFPSHSVIEKGQTVTLRCDPISGHDNLYWYRRVMGKEIKFLLHFVKESKQDESGMPNNRFLAERTGGTYSTLKVQPAELEDSGVYFCASSQGGPTGRGYTFGSGTRLTVV.

V is TRBV3-1 (or the pseudogene TRBV3-2) and J is TRBJ2-7; possible D gene TRBD1, 6 bases. The CDR3 has 14 residues. Trimming left V 1 base short and J 5 bases short, with 12 bases between. Germline-derived CDR1 and CDR2 are LGHDT and YNNKEL (reference sequence). The CDR3 here is CASSQGEAGDEQYF. The CDR3 DNA is TGTGCCAGCAGCCAAGGGGAAGCAGGGGACGAGCAGTACTTC.

The chain carries TRBV5-1 and TRBJ1-2; D is ambiguous. Germline V gives CDR1 SGHRS, CDR2 YFSETQ. The CDR3 runs to 13 residues. Trimming removed 4 bases at V and 2 bases at J, with 9 bases between. Here the CDR3 DNA reads TGCGCCAGCAGCCTTGGGCCGAACTATGGCTACACCTTC. Translating gives CASSLGPNYGYTF. The full variable domain, its missing parts supplied by reference TRBV5-1 and TRBJ1-2, is KAGVTQTPRYLIKTRGQQVTLSCSPISGHRSVSWYQQTPGQGLQFLFEYFSETQRNKGNFPGRFSGRQFSNSRSEMNVSTLELGDSALYLCASSLGPNYGYTFGSGTRLTVV.

J is TRBJ1-2 and V is TRBV5-1; 9 bases map to TRBD1. The CDR3 has 16 amino acids. Germline V gene lookup returns CDR1 SGHRS and CDR2 YFSETQ. V was clipped by 6 bases and J by 1 base; unmatched bases: 10. The CDR3 region is CASTQDTGGLNYGYTF. The CDR3 bases are TGCGCCAGCACCCAAGATACAGGGGGCCTTAACTATGGCTACACCTTC.

The genes are TRBV9 and TRBJ2-5, with 10 bases fitting TRBD2. The CDR3 contains 15 residues. From germline, CDR1 is SGDLS and CDR2 YYNGEE. J was trimmed by 5 bases and V by 3 bases; bases with no gene match: 7. The CDR3 region is CASSDSGGPRETQYF. CDR3 sequence (DNA): TGTGCCAGCAGCGATAGCGGGGGGCCGAGGGAGACCCAGTACTTC.